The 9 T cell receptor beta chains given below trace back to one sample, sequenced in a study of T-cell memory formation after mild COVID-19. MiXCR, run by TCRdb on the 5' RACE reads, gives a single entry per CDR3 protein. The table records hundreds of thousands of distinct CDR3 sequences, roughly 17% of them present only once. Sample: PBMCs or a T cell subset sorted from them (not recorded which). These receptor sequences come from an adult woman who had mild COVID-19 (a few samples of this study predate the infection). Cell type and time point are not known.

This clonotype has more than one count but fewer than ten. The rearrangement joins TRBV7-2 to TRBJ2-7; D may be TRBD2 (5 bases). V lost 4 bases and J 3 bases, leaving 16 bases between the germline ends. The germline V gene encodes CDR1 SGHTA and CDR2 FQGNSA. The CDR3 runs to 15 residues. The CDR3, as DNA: TGTGCCAGCAGCTATCGTGCAGGAGGAAACTACGAGCAGTACTTC. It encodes CASSYRAGGNYEQYF.

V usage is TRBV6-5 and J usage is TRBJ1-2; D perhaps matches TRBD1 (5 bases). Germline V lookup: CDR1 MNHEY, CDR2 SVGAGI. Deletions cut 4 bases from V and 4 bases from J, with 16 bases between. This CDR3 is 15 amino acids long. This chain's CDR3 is CASSSAGLNPYGYTF. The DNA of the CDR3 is TGTGCCAGCAGTTCAGCAGGGCTCAATCCCTATGGCTACACCTTC.

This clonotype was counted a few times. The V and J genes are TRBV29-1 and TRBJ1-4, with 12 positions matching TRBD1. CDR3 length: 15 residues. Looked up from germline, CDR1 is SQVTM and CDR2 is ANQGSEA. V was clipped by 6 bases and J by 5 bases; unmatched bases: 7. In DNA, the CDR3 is TGCAGCGTCACCGGGACAGGGGGCGCGAATGAAAAACTGTTTTTT. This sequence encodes CSVTGTGGANEKLFF. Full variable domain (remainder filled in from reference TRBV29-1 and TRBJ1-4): SAVISQKPSRDICQRGTSLTIQCQVDSQVTMMFWYRQQPGQSLTLIATANQGSEATYESGFVIDKFPISRPNLTFSTLTVSNMSPEDSSIYLCSVTGTGGANEKLFFGSGTQLSVL.

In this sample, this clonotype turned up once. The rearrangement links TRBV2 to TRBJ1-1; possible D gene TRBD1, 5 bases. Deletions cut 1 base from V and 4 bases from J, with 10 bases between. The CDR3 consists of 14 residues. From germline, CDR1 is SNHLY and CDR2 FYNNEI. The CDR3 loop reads CASSEGGAGTEAFF. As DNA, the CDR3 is TGTGCCAGCAGTGAAGGAGGGGCCGGCACTGAAGCTTTCTTT.

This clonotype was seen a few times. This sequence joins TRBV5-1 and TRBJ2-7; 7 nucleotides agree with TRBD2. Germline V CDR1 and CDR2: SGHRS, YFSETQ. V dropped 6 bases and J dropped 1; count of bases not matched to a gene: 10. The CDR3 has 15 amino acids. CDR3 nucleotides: TGCGCCAGCACCAACCGGCGGGAGAGTTCCTACGAGCAGTACTTC. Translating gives CASTNRRESSYEQYF. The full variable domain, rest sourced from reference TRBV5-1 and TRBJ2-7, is KAGVTQTPRYLIKTRGQQVTLSCSPISGHRSVSWYQQTPGQGLQFLFEYFSETQRNKGNFPGRFSGRQFSNSRSEMNVSTLELGDSALYLCASTNRRESSYEQYFGPGTRLTVT.

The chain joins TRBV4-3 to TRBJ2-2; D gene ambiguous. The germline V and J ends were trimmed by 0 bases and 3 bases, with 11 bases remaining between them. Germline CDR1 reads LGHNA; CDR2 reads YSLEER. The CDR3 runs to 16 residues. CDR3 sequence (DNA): TGCGCCAGCAGCCAAGATGTGAGGTCGTACACCGGGGAGCTGTTTTTT. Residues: CASSQDVRSYTGELFF.

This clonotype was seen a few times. This CDR3 is CASSAELNTEAFF. The CDR3, as DNA: TGCGCCAGCAGCGCCGAACTGAACACTGAAGCTTTCTTT. This chain links TRBV5-1 with TRBJ1-1; D remains unclear. The V and J ends lost 4 bases and 0 bases respectively, with 7 bases between them. The CDR3 loop spans 13 amino acids. Germline V gene lookup returns CDR1 SGHRS and CDR2 YFSETQ.

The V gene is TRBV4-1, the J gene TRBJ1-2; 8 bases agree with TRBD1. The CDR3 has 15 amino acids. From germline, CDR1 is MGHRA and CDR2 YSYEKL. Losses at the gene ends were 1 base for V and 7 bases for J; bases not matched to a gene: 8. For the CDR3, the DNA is TGCGCCAGCAGCCAAGTAGGGAGACAGGGGCTTGGCTACACCTTC. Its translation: CASSQVGRQGLGYTF.

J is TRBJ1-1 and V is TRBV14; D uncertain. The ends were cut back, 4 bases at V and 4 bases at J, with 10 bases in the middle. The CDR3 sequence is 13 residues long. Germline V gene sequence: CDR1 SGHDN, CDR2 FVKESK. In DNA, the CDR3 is TGTGCCAGCAGCCCTTTGGGGAGCACTGAAGCTTTCTTT. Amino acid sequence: CASSPLGSTEAFF.